These 5 T cell receptor beta chains share one sample of origin, sequenced in a study of OX40 agonist ivuxolimab in advanced cancers. Measured with immunoSEQ multiplex PCR; TCRdb has only the in-frame clones, and not every one. The sample contains roughly 63,000 clones, 75% to 90% of which appear only once. The specimen comprised CD4+ or CD8+ T cells sorted from blood, sampled in a trial of the OX40 agonist ivuxolimab. The receptors were gathered from an adult with an advanced solid tumor such as melanoma, head and neck, liver or kidney cancer.

The chain carries TRBV28 and TRBJ2-1; 12 bases are a match to TRBD2. The CDR3 is 15 amino acids. The ends lost 6 bases at V and 5 bases at J; junction bases unmatched: 5. Looked up from germline, CDR1 is MDHEN and CDR2 is SYDVKM. The DNA for the CDR3 is TGTGCCAGCAGGGTCCTAGCGGGGGGGCACAATGAGCAGTTCTTC. Translated: CASRVLAGGHNEQFF.

The chain joins TRBV4-2 to TRBJ2-5, with D possibly TRBD2 on 6 matching bases. Germline-derived CDR1 and CDR2 are LGHNA and YNFKEQ. This CDR3 spans 14 amino acids. Between the trimmed V and J ends, which lost 1 base and 9 bases, there was a span of 15 bases. The CDR3 DNA is TGTGCCAGCAGCCAAGTGGACAATGGGGGGTCCCAGTACTTC. Protein product: CASSQVDNGGSQYF.

This sequence joins TRBV5-4 and TRBJ1-3, with a possible D match to TRBD1 (5 bases). The CDR3 is made up of 14 amino acids. The germline gives CDR1 SGHNT, CDR2 YYREEE (reference sequence). V was cut by 2 bases and J by 4 bases, with 10 bases left in between. The CDR3 region is CASSLSRAGNTIYF. The CDR3 DNA sequence: TGTGCCAGCAGCTTATCCAGGGCCGGAAACACCATATATTTT.

The V and J genes are TRBV5-4 and TRBJ2-3, with 8 bases lining up with TRBD2. CDR3 length: 13 residues. The V segment lost 7 bases and the J segment 1 base; nucleotides outside the gene matches: 2. CDR1 SGHNT and CDR2 YYREEE come from the germline V gene (reference sequence). The CDR3: CASSGGGTDTQYF. The CDR3 coding sequence is TGTGCCAGCTCGGGGGGGGGCACAGATACGCAGTATTTT.

This chain links TRBV28 with TRBJ2-3, with no clear D. The germline CDR1 and CDR2 sequences are MDHEN and SYDVKM. V lost 9 bases and J lost 8, with 18 bases in between. The CDR3 extends over 13 amino acids. The CDR3: CARLGTRASTQYF. In nucleotides, the CDR3 is TGTGCCAGACTCGGAACGCGAGCGAGTACGCAGTATTTT.